Given below is one T cell receptor (beta chain) in context. The data belong to a study of blood T cell repertoires in COVID-19. The wider study: Both acute and convalescent COVID-19 samples were obtained from the United States, Italy and Spain.

Methods used by the authors: Amplification of reference gene primers provided the estimated nucleated cell counts. Measured with immunoSEQ multiplex PCR; TCRdb has only the in-frame clones, and not every one. That table gives V, J and clone size, and the DNA gave D and trimming. This sample has around 300,000 clones, with about 90% found just once. This study enrolled people aged roughly 18 to 90 from roughly 22 US geographic areas. Recovery meant two consecutive negative NP/OP PCR tests, professional clearance, or resolved symptoms. This CDR3 is built from 15 residues. The V gene's germline CDR1 is SGHRS and CDR2 YFSETQ. J gave up 7 bases and V 2 bases, and 6 bases lay outside the gene matches.

The J gene is TRBJ2-1, the V gene TRBV5-1; 10 bases map to TRBD2. The TCR originated in a man under 40 who had recovered from COVID-19. The sample consisted of PBMCs or T cells enriched from blood (not recorded which). CDR3 nucleotide sequence: TGCGCCAGCAGCTTAACTAGCGGGGAGTGGAATGAGCAGTTCTTC. It codes for CASSLTSGEWNEQFF.